This TCR beta chain was observed in a study of T cell responses to AZD1222 COVID-19 vaccine. At the level of the study: Second-dose groups at about 4 or about 12 weeks were pooled.

The repertoire was sequenced with immunoSEQ multiplex PCR; TCRdb's copy has only in-frame clones and lacks some. The sample carries under 130,000 clones, 82% recorded once. Study-wide results and caveats: Seropositivity was recorded at baseline in only five to seven AZD1222 recipients. Breadth and depth of Spike-specific TCRs rose after two AZD1222 doses. Per reports, nearly half of all spike-specific TCRs target regions that are unmutated in variants.

Details on this clone: What it recognizes is unknown.

The CDR3 spans 14 residues. Per germline, CDR1 MNHEY and CDR2 SVGEGT. With 6 bases removed from V and 4 bases from J, the gap between germline ends came to 15 bases. The chain joins TRBV6-2 or TRBV6-3 to TRBJ1-2; D gene unclear. Sequenced material: peripheral blood, taken on day 0 of AZD1222 vaccination. This clonotype was sampled from an adult in good health. The CDR3 DNA reads as TGTGCCAGCAGCTTACCAACAGCCCCCTATGGCTACACCTTC. It translates to CASSLPTAPYGYTF.